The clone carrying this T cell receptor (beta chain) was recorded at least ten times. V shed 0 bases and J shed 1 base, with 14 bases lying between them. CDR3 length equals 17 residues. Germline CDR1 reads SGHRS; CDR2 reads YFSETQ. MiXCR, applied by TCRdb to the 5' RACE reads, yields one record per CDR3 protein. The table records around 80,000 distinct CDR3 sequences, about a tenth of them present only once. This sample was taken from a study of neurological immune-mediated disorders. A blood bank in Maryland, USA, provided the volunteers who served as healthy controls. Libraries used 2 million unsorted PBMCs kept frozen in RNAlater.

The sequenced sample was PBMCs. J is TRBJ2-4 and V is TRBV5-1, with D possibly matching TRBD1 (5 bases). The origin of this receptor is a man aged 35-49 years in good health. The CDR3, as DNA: TGCGCCAGCAGCTTGGCCCTCCAATCAGGGGCCAAAAACATTCAGTACTTC. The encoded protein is CASSLALQSGAKNIQYF.